These T cell receptor beta chains were read from a single sample in a study of regulatory T cells in long-lasting Graves disease. MiXCR was run by TCRdb on the multiplex PCR reads, yielding one entry per CDR3 protein. The table shows roughly 700,000 distinct CDR3 sequences, with about 30% occurring only once. Sequences were derived from peripheral blood mononuclear cells (PBMCs), sampled when the disease was refractory, from a patient treated with antithyroid drugs. The receptors come from a female donor with Graves disease. Both conserved end residues are part of each CDR3. Each record gives: J gene, V gene, clone size, D gene, CDR3 protein, CDR3 DNA. A D gene is named only where the DNA matches it firmly. Size values are once, few and many counts, or a class for expanded clones, and some rows have none.

J gene: TRBJ1-2
V gene: TRBV12-5
clone size: few
D gene: .
CDR3 protein: CASGTWTDGYTF
CDR3 DNA: TGTGCTAGTGGTACCTGGACAGACGGCTACACCTTC

J gene: TRBJ1-1
V gene: TRBV11-2
clone size: few
D gene: .
CDR3 protein: CASSQDLNTEAFF
CDR3 DNA: TGTGCCAGCAGCCAAGACTTGAACACTGAAGCTTTCTTT

J gene: TRBJ2-2
V gene: TRBV5-1
clone size: .
D gene: .
CDR3 protein: CASSLGRAGELFF
CDR3 DNA: TGCGCCAGCAGCTTGGGCAGGGCCGGGGAGCTGTTTTTT

J gene: TRBJ2-1
V gene: TRBV19
clone size: .
D gene: TRBD1
CDR3 protein: CASSSAPGQYNEQFF
CDR3 DNA: TGTGCCAGTAGTAGCGCTCCGGGACAGTACAATGAGCAGTTCTTC

J gene: TRBJ1-2
V gene: TRBV6-1
clone size: .
D gene: .
CDR3 protein: CASSLSRENYGYTF
CDR3 DNA: TGTGCCAGCAGTCTCTCCAGAGAAAACTATGGCTACACCTTC

J gene: TRBJ1-5
V gene: TRBV19
clone size: .
D gene: TRBD1
CDR3 protein: CASTAAGTGSLRPQHF
CDR3 DNA: TGTGCCAGCACCGCGGCCGGGACAGGCTCTTTAAGGCCCCAGCATTTT

J gene: TRBJ1-5
V gene: TRBV12-3/TRBV12-4
clone size: .
D gene: .
CDR3 protein: CASSFGRTQPQHF
CDR3 DNA: TGTGCCAGCAGTTTCGGACGGACTCAGCCCCAGCATTTT

J gene: TRBJ2-4
V gene: TRBV5-1
clone size: .
D gene: .
CDR3 protein: CASSLDEGGGNIQYF
CDR3 DNA: TGCGCCAGCAGCTTGGACGAAGGAGGGGGAAACATTCAGTACTTC

J gene: TRBJ1-2
V gene: TRBV7-9
clone size: many
D gene: .
CDR3 protein: CASSLEMYGYTF
CDR3 DNA: TGTGCCAGCAGCTTAGAGATGTATGGCTACACCTTC

J gene: TRBJ1-1
V gene: TRBV5-1
clone size: .
D gene: TRBD1
CDR3 protein: CASSLQQGWMNTEAFF
CDR3 DNA: TGCGCCAGCAGCTTACAACAGGGGTGGATGAACACTGAAGCTTTCTTT

J gene: TRBJ2-1
V gene: TRBV6-2/TRBV6-3
clone size: .
D gene: .
CDR3 protein: CASSYSTRGGEQFF
CDR3 DNA: TGTGCCAGCAGTTACTCGACACGGGGCGGGGAGCAGTTCTTC

J gene: TRBJ2-7
V gene: TRBV11-1
clone size: few
D gene: .
CDR3 protein: CASSSAVGSYEQYF
CDR3 DNA: TGTGCCAGCAGCTCCGCCGTTGGCTCCTACGAGCAGTACTTC

J gene: TRBJ2-7
V gene: TRBV3-1
clone size: .
D gene: TRBD2
CDR3 protein: CASSQVGLAGSYEQYF
CDR3 DNA: TGTGCCAGCAGCCAAGTAGGACTAGCGGGTTCCTACGAGCAGTACTTC

J gene: TRBJ1-1
V gene: TRBV19
clone size: .
D gene: .
CDR3 protein: CASSMRPDYEAFF
CDR3 DNA: TGTGCCAGTAGTATGCGCCCGGACTATGAAGCTTTCTTT

J gene: TRBJ2-7
V gene: TRBV9
clone size: .
D gene: TRBD2
CDR3 protein: CASSVNTGTSETYEQYF
CDR3 DNA: TGTGCCAGCAGCGTAAATACCGGGACTAGCGAGACCTACGAGCAGTACTTC

J gene: TRBJ1-5
V gene: TRBV12-3/TRBV12-4
clone size: .
D gene: .
CDR3 protein: CASSIQPPKINQPQHF
CDR3 DNA: TGTGCCAGCAGTATACAGCCCCCAAAAATTAATCAGCCCCAGCATTTT

J gene: TRBJ1-1
V gene: TRBV5-6
clone size: .
D gene: .
CDR3 protein: CASSLDYGTGSGTEAFF
CDR3 DNA: TGTGCCAGCAGCTTGGACTACGGTACAGGCAGCGGGACTGAAGCTTTCTTT

J gene: TRBJ2-2
V gene: TRBV15
clone size: .
D gene: .
CDR3 protein: CATSITGIGGELFF
CDR3 DNA: TGTGCCACCAGCATAACAGGGATTGGCGGGGAGCTGTTTTTT

J gene: TRBJ2-5
V gene: TRBV6-5
clone size: few
D gene: .
CDR3 protein: CASSYVRGDQETQYF
CDR3 DNA: TGTGCCAGCAGTTACGTTAGAGGGGACCAAGAGACCCAGTACTTC

J gene: TRBJ1-1
V gene: TRBV6-2/TRBV6-3
clone size: few
D gene: .
CDR3 protein: CASSYSERDTEAFF
CDR3 DNA: TGTGCCAGCAGTTACTCCGAGAGGGACACTGAAGCTTTCTTT

J gene: TRBJ2-4
V gene: TRBV11-2
clone size: many
D gene: .
CDR3 protein: CASSLDGVGHIQYF
CDR3 DNA: TGTGCCAGCAGCTTAGATGGCGTAGGGCACATTCAGTACTTC

J gene: TRBJ2-7
V gene: TRBV5-6
clone size: many
D gene: .
CDR3 protein: CASSLRDDLSYEQYF
CDR3 DNA: TGTGCCAGCAGCTTAAGGGACGATCTCTCCTACGAGCAGTACTTC

J gene: TRBJ2-2
V gene: TRBV10-2
clone size: .
D gene: .
CDR3 protein: CASSDIGRTGELFF
CDR3 DNA: TGCGCCAGCAGTGATATAGGTCGCACCGGGGAGCTGTTTTTT

J gene: TRBJ2-5
V gene: TRBV20-1
clone size: few
D gene: TRBD2
CDR3 protein: CSANGLAGEESQETQYF
CDR3 DNA: TGCAGTGCTAACGGACTAGCGGGAGAGGAATCCCAAGAGACCCAGTACTTC

J gene: TRBJ1-1
V gene: TRBV20-1
clone size: .
D gene: TRBD1
CDR3 protein: CSATALQGAEAFF
CDR3 DNA: TGCAGTGCTACAGCACTACAGGGGGCTGAAGCTTTCTTT

J gene: TRBJ1-2
V gene: TRBV20-1
clone size: once
D gene: TRBD1
CDR3 protein: CSARNGGATGVGYGYTF
CDR3 DNA: TGCAGTGCTAGAAACGGAGGGGCTACAGGGGTTGGATATGGCTACACCTTC

J gene: TRBJ2-1
V gene: TRBV5-1
clone size: .
D gene: .
CDR3 protein: CASSLLLGGSYNEQFF
CDR3 DNA: TGCGCCAGCAGCCTGCTCCTCGGGGGCTCCTACAATGAGCAGTTCTTC

J gene: TRBJ1-4
V gene: TRBV28
clone size: .
D gene: .
CDR3 protein: CASTIAPLSGEKLFF
CDR3 DNA: TGTGCCAGCACCATCGCCCCCCTCTCCGGTGAAAAACTGTTTTTT

J gene: TRBJ2-1
V gene: TRBV15
clone size: .
D gene: .
CDR3 protein: CATSRQGVAGVDNEQFF
CDR3 DNA: TGTGCCACCAGCAGACAGGGGGTTGCGGGAGTGGATAATGAGCAGTTCTTC

J gene: TRBJ1-2
V gene: TRBV6-1
clone size: few
D gene: .
CDR3 protein: CASSEALPPPAPGLNGGYTF
CDR3 DNA: TGTGCCAGCAGTGAAGCGCTTCCCCCTCCAGCCCCAGGGCTTAATGGTGGCTACACCTTC

J gene: TRBJ2-1
V gene: TRBV28
clone size: .
D gene: .
CDR3 protein: CASVLGGGTYNEQFF
CDR3 DNA: TGTGCCAGCGTGTTGGGGGGTGGGACCTACAATGAGCAGTTCTTC

J gene: TRBJ2-7
V gene: TRBV6-1
clone size: .
D gene: TRBD2
CDR3 protein: CATGLAGIYEQYF
CDR3 DNA: TGTGCCACAGGACTAGCGGGAATCTACGAGCAGTACTTC

J gene: TRBJ1-1
V gene: TRBV3-1
clone size: .
D gene: .
CDR3 protein: CASSHANTEAFF
CDR3 DNA: TGTGCCAGCAGCCACGCGAACACTGAAGCTTTCTTT

J gene: TRBJ2-2
V gene: TRBV6-2/TRBV6-3
clone size: few
D gene: .
CDR3 protein: CASSESTARTGELFF
CDR3 DNA: TGTGCCAGCAGTGAGTCCACCGCCAGGACCGGGGAGCTGTTTTTT

J gene: TRBJ1-2
V gene: TRBV3-1
clone size: few
D gene: .
CDR3 protein: CASSQEVLQRHGYTF
CDR3 DNA: TGTGCCAGCAGCCAAGAGGTCCTCCAGAGGCATGGCTACACCTTC

J gene: TRBJ1-1
V gene: TRBV19
clone size: .
D gene: .
CDR3 protein: CASSIRGTLTGTEAFF
CDR3 DNA: TGTGCCAGTAGTATAAGGGGGACCCTCACGGGCACTGAAGCTTTCTTT

J gene: TRBJ1-2
V gene: TRBV6-1
clone size: .
D gene: TRBD1
CDR3 protein: CASRRQGGGYTF
CDR3 DNA: TGTGCCAGCAGACGACAGGGAGGAGGCTACACCTTC

J gene: TRBJ2-7
V gene: TRBV5-1
clone size: few
D gene: TRBD2
CDR3 protein: CASSAGLAGVGHEQYF
CDR3 DNA: TGCGCCAGCAGCGCAGGACTAGCGGGAGTAGGCCACGAGCAGTACTTC

J gene: TRBJ2-2
V gene: TRBV11-2
clone size: once
D gene: .
CDR3 protein: CASSSPGSRDTGELFF
CDR3 DNA: TGTGCCAGCAGCTCGCCCGGGTCGCGGGACACCGGGGAGCTGTTTTTT

J gene: TRBJ1-5
V gene: TRBV29-1
clone size: .
D gene: TRBD1
CDR3 protein: CSVGEGTGLSNQPQHF
CDR3 DNA: TGCAGCGTTGGAGAAGGGACAGGGCTTAGCAATCAGCCCCAGCATTTT

J gene: TRBJ2-7
V gene: TRBV5-6
clone size: few
D gene: TRBD2
CDR3 protein: CASSLEASGSYEQYF
CDR3 DNA: TGTGCCAGCAGCTTGGAGGCTAGCGGGAGTTACGAGCAGTACTTC

J gene: TRBJ1-5
V gene: TRBV12-3/TRBV12-4
clone size: .
D gene: .
CDR3 protein: CASRKAPSSAQHF
CDR3 DNA: TGTGCCAGCAGAAAGGCCCCATCATCGGCCCAGCATTTT